These T cell receptor beta chains were read from a single sample in a study of CD8 T cells in Susac syndrome. TCRdb passed the immunoSEQ multiplex PCR reads through MiXCR, listing each CDR3 protein once. The data show some 160,000 distinct CDR3 sequences, almost 96% seen once. Sequencing input: CD4+ T cells from PBMCs. These receptors were collected from a human donor with Susac syndrome. CDR3s leave out the opening cysteine and the closing phenylalanine or tryptophan.

j_call: TRBJ2-2
v_call: TRBV5-6
cdr3_aa: ASSLGPHAGFGELF

j_call: TRBJ1-5
v_call: TRBV24-1
cdr3_aa: ATSAQGTQPQH

j_call: TRBJ2-1
v_call: TRBV7-9
cdr3_aa: ASNRRGPDRGEQF

j_call: TRBJ2-5
v_call: TRBV25-1
cdr3_aa: ASSESGLETQY

j_call: TRBJ2-1
v_call: TRBV7-9
cdr3_aa: ASSPGGGEQF

j_call: TRBJ2-4
v_call: TRBV4-1
cdr3_aa: ASSLGTINIQY

j_call: TRBJ2-7
v_call: TRBV12-3/TRBV12-4
cdr3_aa: ASTINPGQLYEQY

j_call: TRBJ1-1
v_call: TRBV5-1
cdr3_aa: ASSSDPGGFTEAF

j_call: TRBJ1-2
v_call: TRBV18
cdr3_aa: ASSDQGGPSNGYT

j_call: TRBJ1-5
v_call: TRBV6-2/TRBV6-3
cdr3_aa: ASREGPQPQH